These 14 T cell receptor beta chains were sequenced from one sample in a study of cytomegalovirus exposure and HLA in healthy donors. Researchers ran the PCR with 60 Vbeta and 13 Jbeta primers. Generated by immunoSEQ multiplex PCR, the TCRdb table keeps only in-frame clones and is missing some. The sample holds fewer than 250,000 clones, more than 75% seen once. Material for sequencing was PBMCs. The receptors shown here come from a human donor in good health.

This rearrangement joins TRBV27 to TRBJ2-7; TRBD2 might be the D (6 bases). CDR1 is MNHEY and CDR2 is SMNVEV in the germline V gene (reference sequence). This CDR3 is built from 15 residues. V was shortened by 5 bases and J by 1 base, with 15 bases between the two germline ends. The CDR3 DNA is TGTGCCAGCAGTCCCGGGGGACTGTGGTCCTACGAGCAGTACTTC. Amino acids: CASSPGGLWSYEQYF.

The V and J genes are TRBV7-8 and TRBJ2-3; D is perhaps TRBD2 (6 bases). Germline lookup yields CDR1 SGHVS and CDR2 FQNEAQ. V lost 5 bases to trimming and J lost 7 bases, with 25 bases between them. The CDR3 is 17 amino acids. The CDR3 coding sequence is TGTGCCAGCAGCCTACTTAGCGGAGGCCCCCTCCGAAATACGCAGTATTTT. It translates to CASSLLSGGPLRNTQYF.

This rearrangement joins TRBV7-8 to TRBJ1-3, with D possibly being TRBD1 (5 bases). CDR1 and CDR2 from the germline V gene are SGHVS and FQNEAQ. This CDR3 has 14 residues. Trimming shortened V by 5 bases and J by 2 bases, and 10 bases separated the two germline ends. The CDR3 nucleotides read TGTGCCAGCAGCCCAGGGACTGCTGGAAACACCATATATTTT. Protein: CASSPGTAGNTIYF.

This clone appeared a single time. The chain combines TRBV9 with TRBJ2-2, with 7 bases lining up with TRBD1. The CDR3 extends over 17 amino acids. With V trimmed by 0 bases and J by 0 bases, 5 bases remained unmatched. Per the germline V gene, CDR1 is SGDLS and CDR2 is YYNGEE. The chain's CDR3 is CASSVAVGTANTGELFF. Here the CDR3 DNA reads TGTGCCAGCAGCGTAGCCGTTGGGACAGCGAACACCGGGGAGCTGTTTTTT.

This clone has a handful of counts. V and J are TRBV7-3 and TRBJ1-2; 8 bases fit TRBD1. Per germline, CDR1 SGHTA and CDR2 FQGTGA. After removal of 2 bases from V and 8 bases from J, the junction contained 7 bases not matched to a gene. The length of the CDR3 is 14 residues. CDR3 DNA sequence: TGTGCCAGCAGCTTACCAGGGGGCATCGGCGGCTACACCTTC. Its translation is CASSLPGGIGGYTF.

The chain uses TRBV5-1 and TRBJ2-7, with 10 bases fitting TRBD1. This CDR3 contains 15 residues. With 4 bases clipped from V and 5 bases from J, the junction kept 9 bases outside the gene matches. Germline V CDR1 and CDR2: SGHRS, YFSETQ. The CDR3 here is CASSRNPGTGDEQYF. Here the CDR3 DNA reads TGCGCCAGCAGCAGAAACCCCGGGACAGGGGACGAGCAGTACTTC.

CDR3 in DNA: TGCGCCAGCAGCTTACTAGCGGGCAGCTACGAGCAGTACTTC. This gives the protein CASSLLAGSYEQYF. The chain is built from TRBV5-1 and TRBJ2-5, with TRBD2 matching over 9 bases. Gene TRBJ2-7 matches the end of the DNA better, so the J call may be wrong. From germline, CDR1 is SGHRS and CDR2 YFSETQ. CDR3 length: 14 amino acids.

This clone was recorded a few times. The chain combines TRBV4-1 with TRBJ1-1; D is unclear. This CDR3 is built from 14 residues. Germline CDR1 reads MGHRA; CDR2 reads YSYEKL. Trimming pared 3 bases from V and 10 bases from J, leaving 18 bases between. The CDR3 loop reads CASSHRRERLVAFF. The CDR3, as DNA: TGCGCCAGCAGCCATAGAAGGGAGCGGCTGGTAGCTTTCTTT.

The rearrangement uses TRBV9 and TRBJ2-1; 14 bases agree with TRBD2. The length of the CDR3 is 21 residues. J was trimmed by 3 bases and V by 5 bases; bases with no gene match: 19. Germline V gene lookup returns CDR1 SGDLS and CDR2 YYNGEE. In DNA, the CDR3 is TGTGCCAGCAGTCTAAGTCAGGGACTAGCGGGAGCCGCCGATCTCTACAATGAGCAGTTCTTC. The encoded protein is CASSLSQGLAGAADLYNEQFF.

This sequence joins TRBV7-2 and TRBJ2-3; D is perhaps TRBD2 (5 bases). The CDR3 extends over 13 amino acids. The ends were cut back, 7 bases at V and 4 bases at J, with 12 bases in the middle. Germline values: CDR1 SGHTA, CDR2 FQGNSA. The CDR3 here is CASNRLAPDTQYF. CDR3 coding DNA: TGTGCCAGCAACCGTCTAGCACCAGATACGCAGTATTTT.

V and J are TRBV9 and TRBJ2-1; weak D call: TRBD1 (6 bases). This CDR3 is 16 amino acids long. Trimming left V 2 bases short and J 6 bases short, with 18 bases between. The germline V gene encodes CDR1 SGDLS and CDR2 YYNGEE. The CDR3 nucleotides are TGTGCCAGCAGCGTTAGTACAGGGTTCTTAGGCAATGAGCAGTTCTTC. It codes for CASSVSTGFLGNEQFF.

V usage is TRBV29-1 and J usage is TRBJ2-3; 7 bases line up with TRBD2. Germline V gives CDR1 SQVTM, CDR2 ANQGSEA. J gave up 0 bases and V 7 bases, and 7 bases lay outside the gene matches. The CDR3 runs to 14 residues. CDR3 DNA sequence: TGCAGCGGGATGGGACTACAAAGCACAGATACGCAGTATTTT. Translating it yields CSGMGLQSTDTQYF.

V is TRBV11-3 and J is TRBJ2-7; perhaps TRBD2 as D (6 bases). V lost 3 bases and J lost 0, with 12 bases in between. The CDR3 has 15 residues. Germline CDR1 reads SGHNT; CDR2 reads YENEEA. The CDR3 spells CASSLGLRSSYEQYF. The DNA for the CDR3 is TGTGCCAGCAGCTTGGGACTCCGCAGCTCCTACGAGCAGTACTTC.

This clone was detected a few times. The chain employs TRBV4-1 and TRBJ1-6; D not resolved. The CDR3 totals 13 residues. Germline V gene sequence: CDR1 MGHRA, CDR2 YSYEKL. Trimming cost V 0 bases and J 9 bases, with 6 bases left between them. This chain's CDR3 is CASSQDSGSPLHF. In DNA form, the CDR3 reads TGCGCCAGCAGCCAAGATAGCGGTTCACCCCTCCACTTT.